This TCR beta chain comes out of a study of tumor-infiltrating lymphocytes in localized non-small cell lung cancer. Some clones are missing from TCRdb's copy, which holds only in-frame ones; the method was immunoSEQ multiplex PCR. The sample records roughly 7,000 clones, around three quarters being singletons. The sequencing sample was made of uninvolved lung tissue not adjacent to the tumor. The receptor was derived from a human donor with non-small cell lung cancer.

The CDR3 loop is CASSPVILGGSYNEQFF. For the CDR3, the DNA is TGTGCCAGCAGCCCAGTGATCCTCGGAGGGTCCTACAATGAGCAGTTCTTC. The chain links TRBV9 to TRBJ2-1; D is perhaps TRBD2 (6 bases). Trimming took off 4 bases at V and 1 base at J, with 18 bases between the two ends. Germline V gene data show CDR1 as SGDLS and CDR2 as YYNGEE. The CDR3 sequence is 17 residues long.